This T cell receptor beta chain was recovered during a study of T cell repertoires in cytomegalovirus infection. Overall study: A matching HLA type, together with CMV infection, was signaled by public TCR beta signatures.

This clonotype was counted between two and nine times. What it binds is not known. Each CDR3 protein is one row after TCRdb ran MiXCR on the reads. The sample consists of some 390,000 distinct CDR3 sequences, 15% to 20% of them appearing once. Study conclusions and caveats: Accumulated public TCR beta family frequency recognized individuals carrying CMV together with the relevant HLA. Clonotype analysis showed dominance of the ex vivo response by HLA-C-restricted CMV-specific TCR beta clonotypes.

The V and J ends lost 6 bases and 1 base respectively, with 12 bases between them. The CDR3 has 14 amino acids. The receptor comes from a human donor in good health (CMV status not recorded). Some clones in this sample may be carry-over from other donors' samples. This chain joins TRBV12-3 or TRBV12-4 and TRBJ1-1; possibly TRBD1 for D (5 bases). What was sequenced was PBMCs. CDR3 protein: CASSLGVGNTEAFF. In DNA, the CDR3 is TGTGCCAGCAGCTTGGGGGTTGGGAACACTGAAGCTTTCTTT.